Reported below is one T cell receptor (beta chain). It has no known antigen specificity. Base-call qualities are not available, and no considerably larger clone is one nucleotide away. Focal radiation therapy combined with CTLA-4 blockade (ipilimumab) was tested in patients with chemo-refractory metastatic non-small-cell lung cancer. The data originate from a study of radiotherapy plus CTLA-4 blockade in lung cancer (dated by TCRdb to about 2018). Turning to the overall study: Among the enrolled patients, about 19% had an objective response, and 31% reached disease control. Here is what the overall study found, with its caveats: After treatment with radiotherapy and ipilimumab, TCR clones that originated in tumors expanded in peripheral blood. Early dynamic changes in blood T cell clones, together with increased serum interferon-beta after radiation, were reported as the strongest predictors of response.

The library was generated by the immunoSEQ multiplex PCR assay. TCRdb provides this immuneACCESS table in a form limited to in-frame rearrangements. Some clones are lacking; in checked studies, under half of them reflect an unresolved V gene, and why the rest are absent is not known. The sample records around 44,000 clones, 60% to 80% of which are singletons. The ten largest clones represent roughly 2.6% of the sample. The CDR1 and CDR2 encoded by the germline V gene are SGHTA and FQGTGA. The CDR3 has 15 amino acids, counting the end cysteine and phenylalanine. Just the 45-base CDR3 DNA is kept, in frame starting at base 1. Unmatched junction bases come to 0, with V trimmed by 3 bases and J by 1 base.

The material sequenced was peripheral blood, taken from a patient treated with radiotherapy plus ipilimumab. The TCR sequence derives from a human donor with non-small cell lung cancer whose response to radiotherapy plus ipilimumab could not be evaluated. The chain links TRBV7-3 with TRBJ2-2; the central 9 bases match TRBD1. The CDR3 reads as follows: CASSLGQGNTGELFF. The nucleotide sequence is given as TGTGCCAGCAGCTTGGGACAGGGGAACACCGGGGAGCTGTTTTTT.